The clone carrying this T cell receptor (beta chain) has just one count. Its antigen is not known. These data are taken from a study of CD8 T cells in ankylosing spondylitis. Quantitative molecular-barcoded 5'-RACE generated the TCR beta libraries. Each CDR3 protein is one row after TCRdb ran MiXCR on the 5' RACE reads. The sample includes approximately 340,000 distinct CDR3 sequences, around 15% of them seen just once. Study-wide results and limits: What seemed typical of ankylosing spondylitis blood was a TCR beta motif built from about eight highly homologous variants. Disease-linked clones, CD8+, were relatively rare in peripheral blood. Past studies reported some motif variants in reactive arthritis synovial fluid and blood.

Source material: blood, either unsorted or a sorted T cell fraction (not recorded which). The source of this sequence is a male donor with ankylosing spondylitis or in good health (not recorded which).

This chain's CDR3 is CSASGGVGTQYF. CDR3 coding DNA: TGCAGTGCTAGTGGCGGGGTCGGGACCCAGTACTTC. V gene TRBV20-1 combines with J gene TRBJ2-5, with a tentative D call TRBD2 (6 bases). The germline gives CDR1 DFQATT, CDR2 SNEGSKA (reference sequence). V was shortened by 3 bases and J by 7 bases, with 12 bases between the two germline ends. The CDR3 runs to 12 residues.